This paragraph reports one T cell receptor beta chain. What it recognizes is unknown. Germline is not matched at one junction end, which may reflect a read error. The DNA input per sorted-subset replicate PCR was roughly 210 ng, corresponding to roughly 30,000 T cell genomes. Clones were sequenced by immunoSEQ multiplex PCR, and TCRdb holds only the in-frame ones, with some missing. Seen here are some 500,000 clones, approximately 95% observed once, and the top ten hold around 0.066%. These data originate in a study of shared clonotypes between healthy human individuals. Study at large: The study used three CD4 naive, three CD4 memory, two CD8 naive and one CD8 memory plate per donor.

The germline CDR1 and CDR2 sequences are MDHEN and SYDVKM. This CDR3 region has 15 residues. Regarding the study as a whole: Naive subsets, compared against memory subsets, generally had larger estimated richness values. For naive CD4 cells, 4% to 5% of clonotypes were shared across a few donors.

Source material: naive CD4+ T cells sorted from blood. Subset: CD45RA+ positively selected. The gene calls are TRBV28 and TRBJ2-5; TRBD1 matches 10 bases. Matching the DNA end better, TRBJ2-7 makes the J call doubtful. This clonotype was obtained from a woman in her twenties or thirties in good health. CDR3 bases: TGTGCCAGCGGTTTTGGGGGACAGGGGTCCTACGAGCAGTACTTC. Amino acids: CASGFGGQGSYEQYF.